Listed below are T cell receptor beta chains from one sample, sequenced in a study of control samples from healthy donors and cancer patients. TCRdb's table, derived via immunoSEQ multiplex PCR, lists solely in-frame clones and lacks some. The data contain some 120,000 clones, around 93% of them singletons. The specimen was blood. The receptors derive from a man aged 18 to 29 in good health. Each CDR3 is given with its conserved first and last residue. Each record gives: J gene, V gene, CDR3 protein.

j_call: TRBJ2-4; v_call: TRBV5-6; cdr3_aa: CASSLLEKNIQYF
j_call: TRBJ2-7; v_call: TRBV3-1/TRBV3-2; cdr3_aa: CASSQAAGLEQYF
j_call: TRBJ2-5; v_call: TRBV7-7; cdr3_aa: CASSLEYTGGTYQETQYF
j_call: TRBJ1-2; v_call: TRBV7-6; cdr3_aa: CASSLTERYGYTF
j_call: TRBJ1-4; v_call: TRBV7-2; cdr3_aa: CASSVDRSATNEKLFF
j_call: TRBJ1-6; v_call: TRBV9; cdr3_aa: CASSVEQGNSPLHF
j_call: TRBJ1-2; v_call: TRBV5-1; cdr3_aa: CASSLGGDGYTF
j_call: TRBJ2-7; v_call: TRBV6-5; cdr3_aa: CASSYRGQGYEQYF
j_call: TRBJ2-7; v_call: TRBV3-1/TRBV3-2; cdr3_aa: CASSQVPTSVNYEQYF
j_call: TRBJ1-5; v_call: TRBV19; cdr3_aa: CASSYRDSNQPQHF
j_call: TRBJ2-3; v_call: TRBV2; cdr3_aa: CASRWTSGGPSTDTQYF
j_call: TRBJ1-4; v_call: TRBV7-9; cdr3_aa: CASSFAGQRNEKLFF
j_call: TRBJ1-2; v_call: TRBV12-3/TRBV12-4; cdr3_aa: CASSLGFGGYTF
j_call: TRBJ2-5; v_call: TRBV29-1; cdr3_aa: CSAQTSGQETQYF
j_call: TRBJ1-5; v_call: TRBV6-1; cdr3_aa: CASSEGQGPQPQHF
j_call: TRBJ2-5; v_call: TRBV5-4; cdr3_aa: CASSLRDRGRETQYF
j_call: TRBJ1-1; v_call: TRBV3-1/TRBV3-2; cdr3_aa: CASSHGGGTVPTEAFF
j_call: TRBJ2-7; v_call: TRBV7-9; cdr3_aa: CASSSDSYYEQYF
j_call: TRBJ1-1; v_call: TRBV6-4; cdr3_aa: CASSDSGTTEAFF
j_call: TRBJ2-5; v_call: TRBV27; cdr3_aa: CASSLGRQETQYF
j_call: TRBJ1-3; v_call: TRBV2; cdr3_aa: CASFRGWGSGNTIYF
j_call: TRBJ2-2; v_call: TRBV6-5; cdr3_aa: CASSYSTGNTGELFF
j_call: TRBJ1-2; v_call: TRBV6-6; cdr3_aa: CASILQGNSDGYTF
j_call: TRBJ2-3; v_call: TRBV12-3/TRBV12-4; cdr3_aa: CASSLKDTQYF
j_call: TRBJ2-2; v_call: TRBV3-1/TRBV3-2; cdr3_aa: CASSYDRGGTGELFF